This T cell receptor beta chain came from a study of T cells expressing NK-cell markers. The germline CDR1 and CDR2 sequences are SNHLY and FYNNEI. The CDR3 runs to 18 residues. From the 5' RACE reads, TCRdb lists one entry per CDR3 protein and no DNA. This sample's table has about 550,000 distinct CDR3 sequences. The receptor's source is a man in his late teens or twenties in good health. Sequenced sample: blood T cells: a sorted CD56 or NKG2C T cell subset, CD4+ or CD8+ T cells, or bulk PBMC T cells (not recorded which). This chain joins TRBV2 and TRBJ2-1; TCRdb lists TRBD1, though no DNA is available to test this call. CDR3 amino acids: CASRFTSNPGQTADEQFF.